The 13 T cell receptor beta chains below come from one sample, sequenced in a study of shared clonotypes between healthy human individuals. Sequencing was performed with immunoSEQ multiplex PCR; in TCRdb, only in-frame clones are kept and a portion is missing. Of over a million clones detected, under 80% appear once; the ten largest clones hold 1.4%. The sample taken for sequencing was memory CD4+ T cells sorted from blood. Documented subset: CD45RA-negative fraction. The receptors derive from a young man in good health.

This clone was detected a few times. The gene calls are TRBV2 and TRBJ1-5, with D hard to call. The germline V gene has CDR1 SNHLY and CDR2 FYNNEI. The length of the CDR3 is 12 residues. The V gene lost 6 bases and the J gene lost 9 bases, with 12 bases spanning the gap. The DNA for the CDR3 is TGTGCCAGCAGCCAAGCCGCGGTGCCCCAGCATTTT. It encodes CASSQAAVPQHF.

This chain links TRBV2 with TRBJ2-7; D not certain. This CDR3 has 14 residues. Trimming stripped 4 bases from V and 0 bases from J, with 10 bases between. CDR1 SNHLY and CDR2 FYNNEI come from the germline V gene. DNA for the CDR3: TGTGCCAGCAGTGGAGCTGGGGTCTCCTACGAGCAGTACTTC. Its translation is CASSGAGVSYEQYF.

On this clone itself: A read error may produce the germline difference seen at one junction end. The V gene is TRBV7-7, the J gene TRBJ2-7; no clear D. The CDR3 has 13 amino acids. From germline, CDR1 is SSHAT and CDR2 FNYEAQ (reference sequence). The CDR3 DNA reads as TGTGCTAGCAGCTTAGAACCAGGTTACGAGCAGTACTTC. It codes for CASSLEPGYEQYF.

DNA of the CDR3: TGCGCCAGCAGCTTGGTACAGGGACTCAATGAGCAGTTCTTC. This encodes CASSLVQGLNEQFF. The J gene is TRBJ2-1, the V gene TRBV5-1; perhaps D is TRBD1 or TRBD2 (6 bases each). V lost 0 bases to trimming and J lost 6 bases, with 10 bases between them. CDR1 and CDR2 (germline): SGHRS, YFSETQ. The CDR3 loop spans 14 amino acids.

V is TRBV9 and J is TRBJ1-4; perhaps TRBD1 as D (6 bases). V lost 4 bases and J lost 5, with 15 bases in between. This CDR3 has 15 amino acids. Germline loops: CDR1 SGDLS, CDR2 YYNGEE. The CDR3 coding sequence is TGTGCCAGCAGCAACCCAGGGGCCGGGAATGAAAAACTGTTTTTT. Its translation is CASSNPGAGNEKLFF. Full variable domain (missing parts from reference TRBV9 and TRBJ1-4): DSGVTQTPKHLITATGQRVTLRCSPRSGDLSVYWYQQSLDQGLQFLIQYYNGEERAKGNILERFSAQQFPDLHSELNLSSLELGDSALYFCASSNPGAGNEKLFFGSGTQLSVL.

The chain's CDR3 is CASSFRGGAQETQYF. CDR3 nucleotides: TGCGCCAGCAGCTTCCGTGGGGGGGCTCAAGAGACCCAGTACTTC. The genes are TRBV5-1 and TRBJ2-5; possibly TRBD2 for D (7 bases). Germline V gene lookup returns CDR1 SGHRS and CDR2 YFSETQ. The CDR3 has 15 residues. Trimming left V 2 bases short and J 2 bases short, with 13 bases between.

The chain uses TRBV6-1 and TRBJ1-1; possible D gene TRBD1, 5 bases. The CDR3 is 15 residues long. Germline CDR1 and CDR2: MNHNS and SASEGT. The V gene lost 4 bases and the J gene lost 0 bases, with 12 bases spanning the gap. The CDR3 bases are TGTGCCAGCAGTGTGGGACGGATCCTGAACACTGAAGCTTTCTTT. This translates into CASSVGRILNTEAFF.

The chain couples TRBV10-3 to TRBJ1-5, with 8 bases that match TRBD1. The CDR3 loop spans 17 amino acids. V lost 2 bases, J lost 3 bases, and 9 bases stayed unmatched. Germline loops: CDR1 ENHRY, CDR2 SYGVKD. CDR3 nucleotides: TGTGCCATCAGTGAGGGGGGGCGGACAGGGAACAATCAGCCCCAGCATTTT. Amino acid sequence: CAISEGGRTGNNQPQHF.

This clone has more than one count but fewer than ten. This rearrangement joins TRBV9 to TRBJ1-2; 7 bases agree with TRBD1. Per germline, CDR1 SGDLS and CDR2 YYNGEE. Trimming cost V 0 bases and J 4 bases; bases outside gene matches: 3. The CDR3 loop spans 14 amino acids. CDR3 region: CASSVGAGGYGYTF. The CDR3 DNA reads TGTGCCAGCAGCGTAGGGGCAGGGGGCTATGGCTACACCTTC.

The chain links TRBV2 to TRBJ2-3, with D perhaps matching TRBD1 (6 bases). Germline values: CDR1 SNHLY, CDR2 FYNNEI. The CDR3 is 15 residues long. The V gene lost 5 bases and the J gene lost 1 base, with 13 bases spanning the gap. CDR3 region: CASSIQGPRTDTQYF. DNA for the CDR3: TGTGCCAGCAGTATACAGGGCCCACGCACAGATACGCAGTATTTT. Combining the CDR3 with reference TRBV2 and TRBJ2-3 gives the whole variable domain EPEVTQTPSHQVTQMGQEVILRCVPISNHLYFYWYRQILGQKVEFLVSFYNNEISEKSEIFDDQFSVERPDGSNFTLKIRSTKLEDSAMYFCASSIQGPRTDTQYFGPGTRLTVL.

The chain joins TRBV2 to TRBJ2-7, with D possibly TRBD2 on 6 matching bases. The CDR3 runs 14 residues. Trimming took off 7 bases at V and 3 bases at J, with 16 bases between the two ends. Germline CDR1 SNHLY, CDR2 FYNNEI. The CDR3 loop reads CASKSGSGNYEQYF. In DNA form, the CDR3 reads TGTGCCAGCAAGAGCGGTAGCGGAAACTACGAGCAGTACTTC.

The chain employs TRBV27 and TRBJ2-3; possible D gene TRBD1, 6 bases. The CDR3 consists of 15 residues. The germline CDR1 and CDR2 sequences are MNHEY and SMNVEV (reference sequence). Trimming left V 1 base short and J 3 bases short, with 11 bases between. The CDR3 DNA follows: TGTGCCAGCAGTTTATACCCAGGGGAAACAGATACGCAGTATTTT. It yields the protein CASSLYPGETDTQYF.

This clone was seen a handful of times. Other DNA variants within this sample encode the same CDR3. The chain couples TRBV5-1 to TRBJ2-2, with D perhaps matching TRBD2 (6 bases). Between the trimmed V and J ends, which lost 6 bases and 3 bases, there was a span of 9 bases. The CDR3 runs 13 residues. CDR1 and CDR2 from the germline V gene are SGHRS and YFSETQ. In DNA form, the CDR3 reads TGCGCCAGCACTTGGGAGGACACCGGGGAGCTGTTTTTT. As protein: CASTWEDTGELFF.